These 21 T cell receptor beta chains were all obtained from the same sample, sequenced in a study of PD-L1 blockade in urothelial cancer. This table comes from immunoSEQ multiplex PCR, and its TCRdb copy is limited to in-frame clones, with some not included. The table includes 35,000 or so clones, roughly 80% detected once. Described time point: peripheral blood 6 weeks after treatment start. Here the sequenced sample was PBMCs, taken around atezolizumab (anti-PD-L1) treatment. These TCRs come from a man aged 35-49 years with urothelial cancer.

The chain is built from TRBV4-3 and TRBJ2-1; TRBD2 is a possible D gene (6 bases). Trimming left V 4 bases short and J 3 bases short, with 13 bases between. Germline V gene data show CDR1 as LGHNA and CDR2 as YSLEER. This CDR3 comprises 15 residues. CDR3 amino acids: CASSLGGGGYNEQFF. CDR3 nucleotide sequence: TGCGCCAGCAGCCTGGGAGGCGGCGGCTACAATGAGCAGTTCTTC.

CDR3 DNA: TGTGCCAGAAGCAGCCTAAGGGGGCTCGATGGCTACACCTTC. Its translation is CARSSLRGLDGYTF. The genes are TRBV5-3 and TRBJ1-2, with 7 bases fitting TRBD1. TRBV5-3 is recorded as an ORF, its role being uncertain. The CDR3 has 14 residues. V trimming: 4 bases; J trimming: 6 bases; junction bases outside the gene matches: 9.

The rearrangement uses TRBV25-1 and TRBJ2-7; D is unresolved. V lost 1 base to trimming and J lost 4 bases, with 5 bases between them. The germline gives CDR1 MGHDK, CDR2 SYGVNS. CDR3 size: 12 residues. CDR3: CASSESGYEQYF. In DNA, the CDR3 is TGTGCCAGCAGTGAATCCGGGTACGAGCAGTACTTC.

This chain uses TRBV28 with TRBJ2-7, with 10 positions matching TRBD1. Trimming at V came to 5 bases and at J to 6 bases, leaving 7 bases not matched to a gene. Germline loops: CDR1 MDHEN, CDR2 SYDVKM. CDR3 length: 14 residues. The CDR3 DNA is TGTGCCAGCAGTCAGGGACAGGGGTGGATCGAGCAGTACTTC. Protein product: CASSQGQGWIEQYF.

The rearrangement links TRBV7-2 to TRBJ2-3, with D perhaps matching TRBD2 (6 bases). CDR1 and CDR2 (germline): SGHTA, FQGNSA. This CDR3 contains 15 residues. Between the trimmed V and J ends, which lost 1 base and 9 bases, there was a span of 17 bases. This CDR3 is CASSLDGGAVGTQYF. The CDR3 nucleotides are TGTGCCAGCAGCTTAGATGGCGGGGCCGTGGGGACGCAGTATTTT.

The chain carries TRBV5-8 and TRBJ1-6; 10 nucleotides match TRBD1. The CDR3 extends over 15 amino acids. Looked up from germline, CDR1 is SGHTS and CDR2 is YDEGEE. The V segment lost 0 bases and the J segment 7 bases; nucleotides outside the gene matches: 1. CDR3 amino acids: CASSLVGQGNSPLHF. In nucleotides, the CDR3 is TGTGCCAGCAGCTTGGTGGGACAGGGGAATTCACCCCTCCACTTT.

The chain recombines TRBV6-4 with TRBJ2-2; perhaps TRBD2 as D (6 bases). Germline lookup yields CDR1 MRHNA and CDR2 SNTAGT. This CDR3 is built from 18 residues. V shed 2 bases and J shed 1 base, with 17 bases lying between them. The CDR3 region is CASSDPSGGRKNTGELFF. CDR3 bases: TGTGCCAGCAGTGACCCTTCCGGTGGGAGGAAGAACACCGGGGAGCTGTTTTTT.

The chain couples TRBV21-1 to TRBJ1-2. TRBV21-1 is an annotated pseudogene. The CDR3 spans 12 residues. The CDR3 sequence is CASSKGGEGYTF. The CDR3 nucleotides are TGTGCCAGCAGCAAAGGAGGAGAGGGCTACACCTTC.

In nucleotides, the CDR3 is TGTGCCAGCAGTTTAATCAGGGGTAGTGAAAAACTGTTTTTT. Protein sequence: CASSLIRGSEKLFF. This chain links TRBV28 with TRBJ1-4; D is perhaps TRBD1 (6 bases). V dropped 2 bases and J dropped 7 bases, with 11 bases sitting between them. Per germline, CDR1 MDHEN and CDR2 SYDVKM. The CDR3 extends over 14 amino acids.

This clone was picked up a small number of times. The CDR3 is CASSLVEAGDEQFF. CDR3 bases: TGCGCCAGCAGCTTGGTAGAGGCTGGAGATGAGCAGTTCTTC. The genes are TRBV5-1 and TRBJ2-1; unclear D gene. This CDR3 has 14 residues. Trimming cost V 0 bases and J 8 bases, with 12 bases left between them. Germline lookup yields CDR1 SGHRS and CDR2 YFSETQ.

The rearrangement uses TRBV9 and TRBJ2-3, with D perhaps TRBD2 (6 bases). V was pared by 0 bases and J by 0 bases, with 17 bases between. CDR1 is SGDLS, CDR2 YYNGEE, per germline. CDR3 length: 18 residues. CDR3 protein: CASSVVSSGLLSTDTQYF. The CDR3 region has the DNA TGTGCCAGCAGCGTAGTCAGTTCTGGACTACTAAGCACAGATACGCAGTATTTT.

This clone was counted once. This chain uses TRBV7-8 with TRBJ1-2; D gene ambiguous. V was cut by 5 bases and J by 6 bases, with 22 bases left in between. CDR1 is SGHVS, CDR2 FQNEAQ, per germline. The CDR3 runs to 16 residues. The CDR3 reads CASSPFRGSPFDGYTF. The DNA for the CDR3 is TGTGCCAGCAGCCCCTTCCGGGGATCTCCCTTTGATGGCTACACCTTC.

The sample holds a few counts of this clone. The chain has TRBV5-6 and TRBJ2-2; the match to TRBD2 covers 9 bases. Losses at the gene ends were 0 bases for V and 10 bases for J; bases not matched to a gene: 7. Looked up from germline, CDR1 is SGHDT and CDR2 is YYEEEE. The CDR3 extends over 15 amino acids. CDR3: CASSLVGTSNAELFF. The CDR3 DNA follows: TGTGCCAGCAGCTTGGTAGGGACTAGCAACGCGGAGCTGTTTTTT.

The genes are TRBV28 and TRBJ2-1, with TRBD2 matching 7 bases. The CDR3 sequence is 13 residues long. From germline, CDR1 is MDHEN and CDR2 SYDVKM. V dropped 6 bases and J dropped 7; count of bases not matched to a gene: 6. The CDR3 DNA reads as TGTGCCAGCAGAGGGGCGGGAGTTAATGAGCAGTTCTTC. It yields the protein CASRGAGVNEQFF.

The chain recombines TRBV28 with TRBJ1-5; weak D call: TRBD1 (6 bases). The V end was cut by 3 bases, the J end by 0 bases, with 12 bases between. This CDR3 is built from 16 residues. Germline V gene data show CDR1 as MDHEN and CDR2 as SYDVKM. DNA for the CDR3: TGTGCCAGCAGTTTCGGACAGCGAGATAGCAATCAGCCCCAGCATTTT. This sequence encodes CASSFGQRDSNQPQHF.

This chain uses TRBV4-1 with TRBJ2-1, with D possibly being TRBD2 (6 bases). The CDR3 is made up of 15 amino acids. Deletions cut 3 bases from V and 8 bases from J, with 17 bases between. Germline V gives CDR1 MGHRA, CDR2 YSYEKL. CDR3 sequence reads: CASSQGGLRRDEQFF. The CDR3 DNA follows: TGCGCCAGCAGCCAGGGGGGACTTCGTAGGGATGAGCAGTTCTTC.

The rearrangement joins TRBV5-1 to TRBJ2-1, with 11 positions matching TRBD2. This CDR3 comprises 17 residues. V dropped 0 bases and J dropped 9; count of bases not matched to a gene: 11. Germline CDR1 SGHRS, CDR2 YFSETQ. The CDR3 loop is CASSLVGTSGSGVEQFF. CDR3 in DNA: TGCGCCAGCAGCTTGGTCGGTACTAGCGGGAGTGGGGTTGAGCAGTTCTTC.

This chain connects TRBV6-6 to TRBJ2-7; TRBD2 matches at 8 bases. The V segment lost 3 bases and the J segment 2 bases; nucleotides outside the gene matches: 9. The CDR3 consists of 16 residues. The V gene's germline CDR1 is MNHNY and CDR2 SVGAGI (reference sequence). The CDR3 sequence: CASSYSRGRNAYEQYF. CDR3 bases: TGTGCCAGCAGTTATTCCCGCGGGAGGAACGCCTACGAGCAGTACTTC.

The V and J genes are TRBV28 and TRBJ1-3, with 10 bases fitting TRBD1. CDR1 and CDR2 from the germline V gene are MDHEN and SYDVKM. CDR3 length: 15 residues. V gave up 3 bases and J gave up 7 bases; unmatched junction bases: 6. DNA of the CDR3: TGTGCCAGCAGTTTTCGCGGGACAGGGGTTAACACCATATATTTT. It is translated as CASSFRGTGVNTIYF.

The genes are TRBV4-1 and TRBJ1-5; D is possibly TRBD1 (6 bases). This CDR3 has 14 residues. Per the germline V gene, CDR1 is MGHRA and CDR2 is YSYEKL. V was cut by 1 base and J by 2 bases, with 6 bases left in between. For the CDR3, the DNA is TGCGCCAGCAGCCAAGGACAGGGCAATCAGCCCCAGCATTTT. Translated: CASSQGQGNQPQHF.

This sequence joins TRBV5-1 and TRBJ2-1, with 14 bases that match TRBD2. CDR1 SGHRS and CDR2 YFSETQ come from the germline V gene. Trimming removed 2 bases from V and 9 bases from J; junction bases left unmatched: 4. CDR3 size: 15 residues. CDR3 sequence: CASSFGTSGSGEQFF. The CDR3 DNA reads as TGCGCCAGCAGCTTCGGGACTAGCGGGAGCGGTGAGCAGTTCTTC.